The present T cell receptor (beta chain) was sequenced within a study of blood T cell repertoires in COVID-19. Participants were aged about 18 to 100 years from approximately 23 US areas. Here immunoSEQ multiplex PCR was the method, and the copy in TCRdb shows in-frame clones only, minus some. Counted here are roughly 280,000 clones, approximately 89% occurring once; the ten biggest clones make up more than 1.5%. The sample consisted of PBMCs or T cells enriched from blood (not recorded which). This clonotype was obtained from a woman between 55 and 75 years old who had recovered from COVID-19.

CDR3 loop: CASRRGEGYGYTF. The CDR3, as DNA: TGTGCCAGCAGACGGGGGGAGGGCTATGGCTACACCTTC. V gene TRBV7-9 combines with J gene TRBJ1-2; TRBD1 is a possible D gene (5 bases). Deletions cut 6 bases from V and 4 bases from J, with 12 bases between. The germline V gene encodes CDR1 SEHNR and CDR2 FQNEAQ (reference sequence). This CDR3 region has 13 residues.